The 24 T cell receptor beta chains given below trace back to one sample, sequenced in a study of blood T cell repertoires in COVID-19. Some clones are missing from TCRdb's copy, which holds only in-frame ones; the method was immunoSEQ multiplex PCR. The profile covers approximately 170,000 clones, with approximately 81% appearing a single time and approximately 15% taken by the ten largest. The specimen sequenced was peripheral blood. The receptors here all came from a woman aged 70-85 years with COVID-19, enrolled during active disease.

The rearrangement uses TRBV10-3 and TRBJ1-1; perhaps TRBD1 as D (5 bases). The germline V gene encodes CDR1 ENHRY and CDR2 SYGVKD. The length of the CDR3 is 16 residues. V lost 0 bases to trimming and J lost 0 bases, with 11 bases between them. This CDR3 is CAISESTGGMNTEAFF. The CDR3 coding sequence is TGTGCCATCAGTGAGTCGACGGGGGGGATGAACACTGAAGCTTTCTTT.

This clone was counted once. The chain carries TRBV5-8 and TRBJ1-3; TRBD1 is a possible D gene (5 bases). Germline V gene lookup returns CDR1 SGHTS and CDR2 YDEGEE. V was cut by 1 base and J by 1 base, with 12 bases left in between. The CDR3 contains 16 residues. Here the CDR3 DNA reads TGTGCCAGCAGCTTGAGGGGCAGCCTGTCTGGAAACACCATATATTTT. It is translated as CASSLRGSLSGNTIYF.

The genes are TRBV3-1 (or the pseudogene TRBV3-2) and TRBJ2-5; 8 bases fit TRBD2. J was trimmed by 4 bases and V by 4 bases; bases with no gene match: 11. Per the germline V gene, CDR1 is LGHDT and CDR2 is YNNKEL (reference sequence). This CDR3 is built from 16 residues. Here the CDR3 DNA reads TGTGCCAGCAGCCGGGGTCCGACGGGACTAGGAGAGACCCAGTACTTC. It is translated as CASSRGPTGLGETQYF.

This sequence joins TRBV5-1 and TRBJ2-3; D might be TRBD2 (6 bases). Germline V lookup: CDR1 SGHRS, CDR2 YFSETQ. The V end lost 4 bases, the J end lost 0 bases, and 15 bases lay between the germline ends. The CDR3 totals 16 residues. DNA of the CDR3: TGCGCCAGCAGCCGGGACGGGCGGGGTAGCACAGATACGCAGTATTTT. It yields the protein CASSRDGRGSTDTQYF. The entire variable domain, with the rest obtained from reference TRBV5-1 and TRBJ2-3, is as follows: KAGVTQTPRYLIKTRGQQVTLSCSPISGHRSVSWYQQTPGQGLQFLFEYFSETQRNKGNFPGRFSGRQFSNSRSEMNVSTLELGDSALYLCASSRDGRGSTDTQYFGPGTRLTVL.

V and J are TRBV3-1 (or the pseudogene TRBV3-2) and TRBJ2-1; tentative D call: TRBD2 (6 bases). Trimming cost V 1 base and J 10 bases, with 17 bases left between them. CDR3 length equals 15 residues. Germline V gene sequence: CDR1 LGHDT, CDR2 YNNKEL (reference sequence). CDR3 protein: CASSQVAAARDEQFF. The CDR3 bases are TGTGCCAGCAGCCAAGTAGCGGCCGCCCGCGACGAGCAGTTCTTC.

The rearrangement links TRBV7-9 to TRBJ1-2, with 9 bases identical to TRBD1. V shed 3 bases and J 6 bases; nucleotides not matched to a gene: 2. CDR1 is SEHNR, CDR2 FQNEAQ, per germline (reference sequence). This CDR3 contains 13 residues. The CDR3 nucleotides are TGTGCCAGCAGCTTGGGGACAGGGAATGGCTACACCTTC. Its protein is CASSLGTGNGYTF.

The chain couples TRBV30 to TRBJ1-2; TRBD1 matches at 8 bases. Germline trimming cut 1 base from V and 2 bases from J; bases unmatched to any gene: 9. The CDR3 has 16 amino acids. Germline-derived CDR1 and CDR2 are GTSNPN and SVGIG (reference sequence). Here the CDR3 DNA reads TGTGCCTGGAGTGGATGGAAGGACAGGGACAACTATGGCTACACCTTC. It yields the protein CAWSGWKDRDNYGYTF.

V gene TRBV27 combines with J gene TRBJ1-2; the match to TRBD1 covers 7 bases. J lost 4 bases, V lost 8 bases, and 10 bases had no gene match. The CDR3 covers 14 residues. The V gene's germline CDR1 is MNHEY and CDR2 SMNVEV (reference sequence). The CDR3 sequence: CASGKGQEVYGYTF. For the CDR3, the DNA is TGTGCCAGCGGGAAAGGACAGGAGGTCTATGGCTACACCTTC.

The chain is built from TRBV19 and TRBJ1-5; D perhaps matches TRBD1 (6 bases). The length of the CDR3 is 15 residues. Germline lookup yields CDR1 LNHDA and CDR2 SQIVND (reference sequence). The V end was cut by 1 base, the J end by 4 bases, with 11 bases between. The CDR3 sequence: CASSIVAGDNQPQHF. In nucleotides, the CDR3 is TGTGCCAGTAGTATAGTGGCAGGGGATAATCAGCCCCAGCATTTT.

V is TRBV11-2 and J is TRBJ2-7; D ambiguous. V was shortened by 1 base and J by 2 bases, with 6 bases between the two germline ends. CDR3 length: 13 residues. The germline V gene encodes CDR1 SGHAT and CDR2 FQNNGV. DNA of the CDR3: TGTGCCAGCAGCTTAGGGCGGACCTACGAGCAGTACGTC. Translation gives CASSLGRTYEQYV.

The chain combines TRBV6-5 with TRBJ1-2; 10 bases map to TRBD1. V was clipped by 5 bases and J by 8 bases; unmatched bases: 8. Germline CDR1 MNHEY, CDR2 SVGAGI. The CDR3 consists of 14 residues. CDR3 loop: CASSPGTGVWGYTF. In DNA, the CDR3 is TGTGCCAGCAGTCCCGGGACAGGGGTTTGGGGCTACACCTTC.

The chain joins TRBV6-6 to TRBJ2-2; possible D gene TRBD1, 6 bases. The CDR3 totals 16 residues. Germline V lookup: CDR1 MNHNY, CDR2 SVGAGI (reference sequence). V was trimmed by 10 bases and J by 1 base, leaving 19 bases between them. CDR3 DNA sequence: TGTGCCACCAAAGACCGGGACACCCTGAACACCGGGGAGCTGTTTTTT. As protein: CATKDRDTLNTGELFF.

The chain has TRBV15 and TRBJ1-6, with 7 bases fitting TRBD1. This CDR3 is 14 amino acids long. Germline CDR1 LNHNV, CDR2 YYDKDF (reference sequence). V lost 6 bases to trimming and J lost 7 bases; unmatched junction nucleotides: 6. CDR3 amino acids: CATRIGTENSPLHF. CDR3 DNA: TGTGCCACCAGGATCGGGACAGAGAATTCACCCCTCCACTTT.

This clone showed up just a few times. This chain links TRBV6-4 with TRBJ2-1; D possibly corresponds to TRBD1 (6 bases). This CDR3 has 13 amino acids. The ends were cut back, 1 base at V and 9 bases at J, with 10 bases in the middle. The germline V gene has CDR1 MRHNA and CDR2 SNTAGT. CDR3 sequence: CASSDYRAGEQFF. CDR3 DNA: TGTGCCAGCAGTGACTACAGGGCCGGTGAGCAGTTCTTC.

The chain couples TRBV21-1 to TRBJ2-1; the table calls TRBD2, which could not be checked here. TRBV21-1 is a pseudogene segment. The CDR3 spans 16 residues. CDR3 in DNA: TGTGCCAGAGACTCCTCAGGCGGGGGCTCCTACAATGAGCAGTTCTTC. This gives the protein CARDSSGGGSYNEQFF.

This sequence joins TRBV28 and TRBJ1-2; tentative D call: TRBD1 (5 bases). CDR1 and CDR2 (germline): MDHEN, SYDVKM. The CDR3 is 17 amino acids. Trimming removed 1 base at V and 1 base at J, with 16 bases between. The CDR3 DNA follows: TGTGCCAGCAGTTTATTCCCCAGGGCCATCCTTAACTATGGCTACACCTTC. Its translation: CASSLFPRAILNYGYTF.

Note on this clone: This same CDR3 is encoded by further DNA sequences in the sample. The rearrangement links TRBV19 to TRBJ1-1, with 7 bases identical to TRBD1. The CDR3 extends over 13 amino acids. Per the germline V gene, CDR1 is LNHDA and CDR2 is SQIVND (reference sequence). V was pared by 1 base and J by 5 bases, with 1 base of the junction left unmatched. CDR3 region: CASSIARGTEAFF. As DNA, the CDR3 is TGTGCCAGTAGTATAGCCAGGGGGACTGAAGCTTTCTTT.

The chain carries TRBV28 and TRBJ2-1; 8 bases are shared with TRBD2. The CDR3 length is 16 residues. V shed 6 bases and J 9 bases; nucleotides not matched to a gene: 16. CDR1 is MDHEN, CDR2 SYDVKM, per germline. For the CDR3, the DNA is TGTGCCAGCAGAACATCTCACGGGACTAGATTTAGTGAGCAGTTCTTC. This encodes CASRTSHGTRFSEQFF.

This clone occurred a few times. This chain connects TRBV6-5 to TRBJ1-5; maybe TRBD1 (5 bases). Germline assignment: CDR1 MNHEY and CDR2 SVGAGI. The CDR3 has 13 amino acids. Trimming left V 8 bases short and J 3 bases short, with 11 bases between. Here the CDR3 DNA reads TGTGCCAGCGTCGGGGGTAACAATCAGCCCCAGCATTTT. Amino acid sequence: CASVGGNNQPQHF.

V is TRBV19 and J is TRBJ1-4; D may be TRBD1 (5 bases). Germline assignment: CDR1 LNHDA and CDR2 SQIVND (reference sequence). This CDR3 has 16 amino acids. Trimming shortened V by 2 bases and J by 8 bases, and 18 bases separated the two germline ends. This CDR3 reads CASSIISGAGIEKLFF. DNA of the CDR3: TGTGCCAGTAGTATAATATCTGGGGCAGGGATCGAAAAACTGTTTTTT.

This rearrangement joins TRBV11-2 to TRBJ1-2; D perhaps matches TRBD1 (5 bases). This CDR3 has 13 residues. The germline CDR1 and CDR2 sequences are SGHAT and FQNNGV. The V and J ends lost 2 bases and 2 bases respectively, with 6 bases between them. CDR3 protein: CASSLRQNYGYTF. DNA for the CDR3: TGTGCCAGCAGCTTAAGACAGAACTATGGCTACACCTTC.

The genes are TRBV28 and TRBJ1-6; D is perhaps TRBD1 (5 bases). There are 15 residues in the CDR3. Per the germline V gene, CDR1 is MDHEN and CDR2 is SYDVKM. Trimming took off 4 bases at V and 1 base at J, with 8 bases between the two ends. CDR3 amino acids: CASSSGDSYNSPLHF. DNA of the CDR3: TGTGCCAGCAGTTCGGGGGATTCCTATAATTCACCCCTCCACTTT.

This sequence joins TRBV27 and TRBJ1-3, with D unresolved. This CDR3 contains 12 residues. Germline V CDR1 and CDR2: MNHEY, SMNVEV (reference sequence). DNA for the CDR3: TGTAAAAAGGAGGGCTCTGGAAACACCATATATTTT. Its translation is CKKEGSGNTIYF.

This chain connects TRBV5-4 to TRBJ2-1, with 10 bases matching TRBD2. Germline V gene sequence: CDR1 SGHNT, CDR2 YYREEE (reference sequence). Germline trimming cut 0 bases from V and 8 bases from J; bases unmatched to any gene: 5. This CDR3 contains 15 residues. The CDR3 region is CASSLASGSYHEQFF. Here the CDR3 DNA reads TGTGCCAGCAGCTTGGCTAGCGGGAGTTACCATGAGCAGTTCTTC.